This T cell receptor (beta chain) was captured by sequencing in a study of control samples from healthy donors and cancer patients. Here immunoSEQ multiplex PCR was the method, and the copy in TCRdb shows in-frame clones only, minus some. This table holds about 3,000 clones, approximately 94% found once. The TCR comes from a man aged 70-80 years with lung cancer. The specimen was PBMCs.

The CDR3 DNA sequence: TGTGCCAGCAGCGTCAGAGGGGGTGAAGCTTTCTTT. Its translation is CASSVRGGEAFF. This sequence joins TRBV7-2 and TRBJ1-1; D possibly corresponds to TRBD1 (6 bases). CDR1 is SGHTA, CDR2 FQGNSA, per germline. The CDR3 is made up of 12 amino acids. Trimming left V 5 bases short and J 7 bases short, with 11 bases between. The variable domain in full, with the rest retrieved from reference TRBV7-2 and TRBJ1-1, is GAGVSQSPSNKVTEKGKDVELRCDPISGHTALYWYRQSLGQGLEFLIYFQGNSAPDKSGLPSDRFSAERTGGSVSTLTIQRTQQEDSAVYLCASSVRGGEAFFGQGTRLTVV.